These 16 T cell receptor beta chains share one sample of origin, sequenced in a study of cytomegalovirus exposure and HLA in healthy donors. This table comes from immunoSEQ multiplex PCR, and its TCRdb copy is limited to in-frame clones, with some not included. The profile shows around 52,000 clones, 80% to 90% of them singletons. The source material was PBMCs. These receptors were collected from a woman in her thirties in good health and CMV-seronegative.

The chain joins TRBV25-1 to TRBJ1-4; D perhaps matches TRBD1 (5 bases). V was cut by 1 base and J by 5 bases, with 20 bases left in between. The CDR3 is 18 amino acids. The germline gives CDR1 MGHDK, CDR2 SYGVNS. CDR3 nucleotides: TGTGCCAGCAGTGAATTAGAAGTGAGGCACAGGCAAAATGAAAAACTGTTTTTT. It encodes CASSELEVRHRQNEKLFF.

The chain joins TRBV7-2 to TRBJ1-5, with 8 bases matching TRBD1. This CDR3 comprises 16 residues. Germline values: CDR1 SGHTA, CDR2 FQGNSA. After removal of 1 base from V and 8 bases from J, the junction contained 10 bases not matched to a gene. The CDR3 nucleotides read TGTGCCAGCAGCTTAGGATCGGACAGGGTGCGGGAGCCCCAGCATTTT. Translated: CASSLGSDRVREPQHF.

The rearrangement uses TRBV15 and TRBJ2-2, with 7 bases identical to TRBD1. CDR3 length equals 15 residues. Germline V lookup: CDR1 LNHNV, CDR2 YYDKDF (reference sequence). Losses at the gene ends were 0 bases for V and 4 bases for J; bases not matched to a gene: 2. The CDR3 DNA reads as TGTGCCACCAGCAGAGATAGGGGGCCCACCGGGGAGCTGTTTTTT. Translating it yields CATSRDRGPTGELFF.

The rearrangement uses TRBV6-1 and TRBJ1-2; TRBD1 might be the D (6 bases). This CDR3 is 13 amino acids long. Between the trimmed V and J ends, which lost 5 bases and 6 bases, there was a span of 13 bases. CDR1 is MNHNS, CDR2 SASEGT, per germline. CDR3: CASSKNRVDGYTF. The CDR3 DNA is TGTGCCAGCAGTAAGAACAGGGTAGATGGCTACACCTTC.

The chain uses TRBV11-2 and TRBJ1-1; weak D call: TRBD1 (6 bases). Trimming took 5 bases from V and 7 from J, leaving 17 bases between them. The CDR3 covers 14 residues. Germline CDR1 is SGHAT and CDR2 is FQNNGV. CDR3 nucleotide sequence: TGTGCCAGCAGCCCCGCAATAGACAGGAATGAAGCTTTCTTT. Its translation is CASSPAIDRNEAFF. Full variable domain (rest looked up from reference TRBV11-2 and TRBJ1-1): EAGVAQSPRYKIIEKRQSVAFWCNPISGHATLYWYQQILGQGPKLLIQFQNNGVVDDSQLPKDRFSAERLKGVDSTLKIQPAKLEDSAVYLCASSPAIDRNEAFFGQGTRLTVV.

The chain couples TRBV2 to TRBJ2-7; the D is unclear. Germline lookup yields CDR1 SNHLY and CDR2 FYNNEI. V gave up 5 bases and J gave up 2 bases, with 10 bases separating them. This CDR3 contains 13 residues. The CDR3 loop reads CASSTGSTYEQYF. CDR3 bases: TGTGCCAGCAGTACCGGGTCCACCTACGAGCAGTACTTC.

The chain has TRBV14 and TRBJ1-2, with D possibly being TRBD1 (5 bases). CDR1 is SGHDN and CDR2 is FVKESK in the germline V gene. The CDR3 covers 13 residues. The V end was cut by 3 bases, the J end by 2 bases, with 7 bases between. The CDR3: CASSHDSNYGYTF. The CDR3, as DNA: TGTGCCAGCAGCCACGACAGCAACTATGGCTACACCTTC.

V is TRBV5-1 and J is TRBJ2-6; D is undetermined. The CDR3 has 14 residues. Germline CDR1 reads SGHRS; CDR2 reads YFSETQ. Trimming took off 1 base at V and 3 bases at J, with 5 bases between the two ends. CDR3 bases: TGCGCCAGCAGCTTGACGGGTGGGGCCAACGTCCTGACTTTC. Protein product: CASSLTGGANVLTF.

This chain's CDR3 is CASSEPSGVAMGTQYF. DNA of the CDR3: TGTGCCAGCAGTGAACCTAGCGGGGTCGCAATGGGGACCCAGTACTTC. V gene TRBV25-1 combines with J gene TRBJ2-5, with 9 bases that match TRBD2. CDR1 is MGHDK and CDR2 is SYGVNS in the germline V gene. The CDR3 consists of 16 residues. V shed 2 bases and J 7 bases; nucleotides not matched to a gene: 11.

The chain joins TRBV28 to TRBJ1-1; tentatively, D is TRBD1 (5 bases). V lost 5 bases and J lost 0, with 16 bases in between. The CDR3 has 16 amino acids. CDR1 is MDHEN, CDR2 SYDVKM, per germline. CDR3: CASSRPDMLMNTEAFF. The DNA for the CDR3 is TGTGCCAGCAGTCGTCCGGACATGCTCATGAACACTGAAGCTTTCTTT.

The chain recombines TRBV27 with TRBJ2-5; 7 bases are shared with TRBD1. V gave up 7 bases and J gave up 7 bases; unmatched junction bases: 9. Germline V lookup: CDR1 MNHEY, CDR2 SMNVEV (reference sequence). The CDR3 loop spans 13 amino acids. DNA of the CDR3: TGTGCCAGCACTCGGACAGGCTCGGGGACCCAGTACTTC. Protein product: CASTRTGSGTQYF.

V usage is TRBV12-5 and J usage is TRBJ2-2; D not resolved. V was pared by 3 bases and J by 0 bases, with 5 bases between. The length of the CDR3 is 14 residues. Germline assignment: CDR1 LGHNT and CDR2 FRNRAP. Here the CDR3 DNA reads TGTGCTAGTGGTTTTGGAGCGAACACCGGGGAGCTGTTTTTT. It yields the protein CASGFGANTGELFF.

The gene calls are TRBV27 and TRBJ2-7, with D perhaps TRBD2 (6 bases). Germline CDR1 is MNHEY and CDR2 is SMNVEV (reference sequence). This CDR3 is 15 amino acids long. Trimming left V 3 bases short and J 3 bases short, with 15 bases between. The CDR3 DNA reads as TGTGCCAGCAGTTTCGTCGGGGAGGCTGACTACGAGCAGTACTTC. It yields the protein CASSFVGEADYEQYF.

J is TRBJ2-4 and V is TRBV7-2, with D hard to call. V lost 3 bases, J lost 3 bases, and 6 bases lay in between. Germline assignment: CDR1 SGHTA and CDR2 FQGNSA. The length of the CDR3 is 13 residues. The CDR3 loop is CASSFIYKNIQYF. The CDR3 region has the DNA TGTGCCAGCAGCTTCATCTACAAAAACATTCAGTACTTC.

This clone was observed once. The genes are TRBV14 and TRBJ1-2, with TRBD1 identical over 7 bases. The germline gives CDR1 SGHDN, CDR2 FVKESK. The V and J ends lost 3 bases and 8 bases, in that order; junction bases with no gene match: 6. The CDR3 consists of 13 residues. The DNA for the CDR3 is TGTGCCAGCAGCCAGAACAGGGGTCTCGGCTACACCTTC. Translated: CASSQNRGLGYTF.

The V call is TRBV28, the J call TRBJ1-4; 8 bases are shared with TRBD1. Germline lookup yields CDR1 MDHEN and CDR2 SYDVKM. The CDR3 loop spans 17 amino acids. V lost 3 bases and J lost 7; bases outside the gene matches: 13. CDR3 bases: TGTGCCAGCAGTTTTACAGGGGGTTTCTCATCCGGTGAAAAACTGTTTTTT. This translates into CASSFTGGFSSGEKLFF.